This T cell receptor (beta chain) was captured in a study of shared clonotypes between healthy human individuals. The count of this clone is one. The CDR3 loop spans 15 amino acids. V shed 5 bases, J shed 2 bases, and the junction held 7 bases outside the gene matches. Looked up from germline, CDR1 is MDHEN and CDR2 is SYDVKM. TCRdb keeps only in-frame clones here, not all; method: immunoSEQ multiplex PCR. The sample holds some 650,000 clones, more than 95% seen once. This rearrangement joins TRBV28 to TRBJ2-3, with 7 bases identical to TRBD1. The source of this sequence is a woman under 40 in good health. What was sequenced was naive CD4+ T cells sorted from blood. As for subset: CD45RA+ positively selected. CDR3 sequence (DNA): TGTGCCAGCAGTGATGGACAGGACATCACAGATACGCAGTATTTT. Protein: CASSDGQDITDTQYF.